The 14 T cell receptor beta chains presented below share a single source sample, sequenced in a study of cytomegalovirus exposure and HLA in healthy donors. The PCR ran on 60 Vbeta and 13 Jbeta primers. The assay was immunoSEQ multiplex PCR, and TCRdb's table has in-frame clones only and misses some. This table has roughly 200,000 clones, over 80% appearing once. Sequences were obtained from PBMCs. The receptors here all came from a boy aged 2 to 10 in good health and CMV-seronegative.

J is TRBJ2-7 and V is TRBV2; 8 bases agree with TRBD1. Germline V lookup: CDR1 SNHLY, CDR2 FYNNEI. Losses at the gene ends were 6 bases for V and 1 base for J; bases not matched to a gene: 8. CDR3 length equals 15 residues. The CDR3 DNA is TGTGCCAGCAGCCACCGGGACAGGTCATCCTACGAGCAGTACTTC. Translation gives CASSHRDRSSYEQYF.

This rearrangement joins TRBV7-6 to TRBJ2-2; TRBD2 matches 9 bases. V shed 2 bases and J 1 base; nucleotides not matched to a gene: 5. Germline CDR1 and CDR2: SGHVS and FNYEAQ. CDR3 length equals 17 residues. CDR3 residues: CASSLKGSGRNTGELFF. The DNA for the CDR3 is TGTGCCAGCAGCTTAAAGGGTAGCGGGAGGAACACCGGGGAGCTGTTTTTT.

This chain joins TRBV6-5 and TRBJ1-2; 8 bases align to TRBD1. The ends lost 0 bases at V and 4 bases at J; junction bases unmatched: 1. This CDR3 is 14 amino acids long. Per germline, CDR1 MNHEY and CDR2 SVGAGI. CDR3 DNA: TGTGCCAGCAGTTACTCGACAGGGGCCTATGGCTACACCTTC. Its protein product is CASSYSTGAYGYTF.

V usage is TRBV30 and J usage is TRBJ2-7; possible D gene TRBD2, 5 bases. V gave up 8 bases and J gave up 4 bases, with 15 bases separating them. Germline V CDR1 and CDR2: GTSNPN, SVGIG (reference sequence). CDR3 length: 12 residues. Here the CDR3 reads CAGGRAPYEQYF. CDR3 bases: TGTGCCGGAGGAAGAGCCCCTTACGAGCAGTACTTC.

This clone was observed at least ten times. This sequence joins TRBV6-1 and TRBJ1-1; 7 nucleotides agree with TRBD1. This CDR3 is 15 amino acids long. The germline gives CDR1 MNHNS, CDR2 SASEGT. V dropped 7 bases and J dropped 7; count of bases not matched to a gene: 15. The CDR3 nucleotides are TGTGCCAGCACATTTGATGACAGGGCCAGGGGTGAAGCTTTCTTT. This codes for CASTFDDRARGEAFF.

In its sample, this clone was seen once. This chain uses TRBV10-3 with TRBJ2-2, with 8 bases aligning to TRBD1. Trimming removed 3 bases from V and 2 bases from J; junction bases left unmatched: 5. The CDR3 runs to 16 residues. Germline V gene lookup returns CDR1 ENHRY and CDR2 SYGVKD. For the CDR3, the DNA is TGTGCCATCAGTGATCAGGGGGCGGGAAACACCGGGGAGCTGTTTTTT. Translating it yields CAISDQGAGNTGELFF.

The table lists this clone with a count of one. J is TRBJ2-7 and V is TRBV5-1; perhaps TRBD1 as D (6 bases). V lost 0 bases and J lost 2, with 9 bases in between. This CDR3 is built from 14 residues. The germline gives CDR1 SGHRS, CDR2 YFSETQ. As DNA, the CDR3 is TGCGCCAGCAGCTTGGACAGGGAAACCTACGAGCAGTACTTC. Residues: CASSLDRETYEQYF.

The chain uses TRBV27 and TRBJ2-1; maybe TRBD1 (5 bases). V was cut by 3 bases and J by 6 bases, with 12 bases left in between. Germline CDR1 and CDR2: MNHEY and SMNVEV (reference sequence). There are 14 residues in the CDR3. The CDR3 sequence: CASSFQQGSNEQFF. The DNA of the CDR3 is TGTGCCAGCAGTTTTCAGCAGGGCAGCAATGAGCAGTTCTTC.

This clone was picked up one time. The gene calls are TRBV4-1 and TRBJ1-1, with no clear D. The CDR3 runs to 12 residues. With 0 bases removed from V and 3 bases from J, the gap between germline ends came to 2 bases. Germline loops: CDR1 MGHRA, CDR2 YSYEKL. The DNA of the CDR3 is TGCGCCAGCAGCCAAGACGACACTGAAGCTTTCTTT. Its protein product is CASSQDDTEAFF.

In this sample, this clone turned up a few times. The rearrangement uses TRBV30 and TRBJ1-1, with 7 bases lining up with TRBD1. The CDR3 sequence is 11 residues long. J gave up 3 bases and V 5 bases, and 0 bases lay outside the gene matches. Germline V gene sequence: CDR1 GTSNPN, CDR2 SVGIG (reference sequence). CDR3 bases: TGTGCCTGGGGACAGGACACTGAAGCTTTCTTT. As protein: CAWGQDTEAFF.

This chain joins TRBV2 and TRBJ2-7; 7 positions agree with TRBD1. Looked up from germline, CDR1 is SNHLY and CDR2 is FYNNEI. V was clipped by 5 bases and J by 4 bases; unmatched bases: 5. The CDR3 consists of 13 residues. CDR3 in DNA: TGTGCCAGCAGTAGGACAGGTGAATACGAGCAGTACTTC. Translating it yields CASSRTGEYEQYF.

Worth noting for this clone: The sample contains more than one DNA sequence encoding this CDR3. The chain is built from TRBV7-6 and TRBJ2-2, with D possibly being TRBD2 (6 bases). Germline V gene data show CDR1 as SGHVS and CDR2 as FNYEAQ. Trimming removed 0 bases at V and 2 bases at J, with 7 bases between. The CDR3 loop spans 15 amino acids. The CDR3 loop is CASSLAGGNTGELFF. The CDR3 DNA reads TGTGCCAGCAGCTTAGCGGGAGGAAACACCGGGGAGCTGTTTTTT.

The V gene is TRBV11-2, the J gene TRBJ2-5, with 8 positions matching TRBD1. Per germline, CDR1 SGHAT and CDR2 FQNNGV. The length of the CDR3 is 16 residues. Germline trimming cut 5 bases from V and 9 bases from J; bases unmatched to any gene: 17. As DNA, the CDR3 is TGTGCCAGCAGCCACCACAGGGGGAGGACGCCAAGGGCCCAGTACTTC. It specifies CASSHHRGRTPRAQYF.

Points on this clone: Distinct nucleotide sequences in the sample also encode this CDR3. CDR3 amino acids: CASSDREGTDTQYF. Written as DNA, the CDR3 is TGTGCCAGCAGTGACAGGGAGGGGACAGATACGCAGTATTTT. The V gene is TRBV6-1, the J gene TRBJ2-3, with 7 positions matching TRBD2. V shed 3 bases, J shed 3 bases, and the junction held 3 bases outside the gene matches. The V gene's germline CDR1 is MNHNS and CDR2 SASEGT. There are 14 residues in the CDR3.